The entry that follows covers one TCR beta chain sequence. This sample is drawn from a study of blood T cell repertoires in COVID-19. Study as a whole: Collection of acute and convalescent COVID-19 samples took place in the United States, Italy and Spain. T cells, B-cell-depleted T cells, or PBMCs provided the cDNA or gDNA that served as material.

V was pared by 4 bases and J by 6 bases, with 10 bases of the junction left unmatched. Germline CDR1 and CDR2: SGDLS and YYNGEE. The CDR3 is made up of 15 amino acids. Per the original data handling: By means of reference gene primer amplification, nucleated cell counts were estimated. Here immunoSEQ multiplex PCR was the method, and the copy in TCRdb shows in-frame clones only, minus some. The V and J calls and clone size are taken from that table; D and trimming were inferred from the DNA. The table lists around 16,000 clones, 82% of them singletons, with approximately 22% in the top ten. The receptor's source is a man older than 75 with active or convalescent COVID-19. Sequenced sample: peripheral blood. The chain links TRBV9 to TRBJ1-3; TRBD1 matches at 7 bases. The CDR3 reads CASSPSGGTENTIYF. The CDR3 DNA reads TGTGCCAGCAGCCCCTCAGGGGGGACGGAAAACACCATATATTTT.